This entry lists 8 T cell receptor beta chains sequenced from one sample in a study of long-term antiretroviral therapy in people with HIV. Survey level was the resolution at which the v3.0 immunoSEQ assay ran. Assay used: immunoSEQ multiplex PCR; TCRdb lists only in-frame clones, some missing. The table lists 20,000 to 30,000 clones, roughly 87% of them singletons. The sequencing used unsorted PBMCs, collected 1.8 years before starting antiretroviral therapy. The source is a man in his fifties or sixties with HIV.

The chain couples TRBV4-3 to TRBJ2-1; 8 bases are a match to TRBD1. Unmatched junction bases numbered 7, after V lost 0 bases and J lost 6 bases. The CDR3 sequence is 16 residues long. Germline CDR1 and CDR2: LGHNA and YSLEER. The CDR3 here is CASSQERWTGPNEQFF. The CDR3 bases are TGCGCCAGCAGCCAAGAACGATGGACAGGGCCCAATGAGCAGTTCTTC.

The chain links TRBV29-1 to TRBJ1-1, with D maybe TRBD1 (6 bases). CDR1 is SQVTM, CDR2 ANQGSEA, per germline. This CDR3 is 13 amino acids long. Trimming took 0 bases from V and 4 from J, leaving 9 bases between them. DNA for the CDR3: TGCAGCGTTGAAGAGGGGGGGCTCACTGAAGCTTTCTTT. Its translation: CSVEEGGLTEAFF.

The chain has TRBV4-2 and TRBJ1-2; TRBD1 matches 10 bases. Losses at the gene ends were 3 bases for V and 4 bases for J; bases not matched to a gene: 11. The CDR3 totals 17 residues. Looked up from germline, CDR1 is LGHNA and CDR2 is YNFKEQ. Here the CDR3 reads CASSQGGDRGKGYGYTF. CDR3 bases: TGTGCCAGCAGCCAGGGGGGGGACAGGGGAAAAGGCTATGGCTACACCTTC.

This chain connects TRBV18 to TRBJ2-1, with D hard to call. The CDR3 contains 15 residues. V was clipped by 1 base and J by 9 bases, with 16 bases between them. Germline values: CDR1 KGHSH, CDR2 LQKENI. The CDR3 region is CASSPRVSTMVEQFF. The CDR3 region has the DNA TGTGCCAGCTCACCACGAGTGTCAACTATGGTTGAGCAGTTCTTC. Full variable domain (missing parts from reference TRBV18 and TRBJ2-1): NAGVMQNPRHLVRRRGQEARLRCSPMKGHSHVYWYRQLPEEGLKFMVYLQKENIIDESGMPKERFSAEFPKEGPSILRIQQVVRGDSAAYFCASSPRVSTMVEQFFGPGTRLTVL.

This chain connects TRBV19 to TRBJ1-5; D is possibly TRBD1 (5 bases). The V gene's germline CDR1 is LNHDA and CDR2 SQIVND (reference sequence). Between the trimmed V and J ends, which lost 7 bases and 4 bases, there was a span of 8 bases. This CDR3 is 12 amino acids long. The CDR3 DNA reads as TGTGCCAGTACATGGGGGAATCAGCCCCAGCATTTT. Protein sequence: CASTWGNQPQHF. The full variable domain, rest sourced from reference TRBV19 and TRBJ1-5, is DGGITQSPKYLFRKEGQNVTLSCEQNLNHDAMYWYRQDPGQGLRLIYYSQIVNDFQKGDIAEGYSVSREKKESFPLTVTSAQKNPTAFYLCASTWGNQPQHFGDGTRLSIL.

V is TRBV7-6 and J is TRBJ2-2; 8 bases are a match to TRBD1. The CDR3 has 16 residues. The V segment lost 3 bases and the J segment 6 bases; nucleotides outside the gene matches: 9. Germline V gene sequence: CDR1 SGHVS, CDR2 FNYEAQ. CDR3 in amino acids: CASSLGGQGWAGELFF. CDR3 sequence (DNA): TGTGCCAGCAGCTTGGGTGGACAGGGTTGGGCCGGGGAGCTGTTTTTT.

The chain carries TRBV4-1 and TRBJ2-7; D is uncertain. The length of the CDR3 is 16 residues. Germline CDR1 and CDR2: MGHRA and YSYEKL. Trimming stripped 0 bases from V and 2 bases from J, with 14 bases between. The CDR3 nucleotides are TGCGCCAGCAGCCAAGATTATTACCAGGTCCCCTACGAGCAGTACTTC. Its translation: CASSQDYYQVPYEQYF.

The V call is TRBV19, the J call TRBJ2-1, with D uncertain. V was clipped by 3 bases and J by 8 bases, with 11 bases between them. Germline CDR1 LNHDA, CDR2 SQIVND (reference sequence). The CDR3 loop spans 13 amino acids. CDR3: CASSMATVDEQFF. The CDR3 coding sequence is TGTGCCAGTAGTATGGCTACGGTGGATGAGCAGTTCTTC.